This note documents a single TCR beta chain sequence. The CDR3 loop spans 16 amino acids. Trimming cost V 5 bases and J 2 bases; bases outside gene matches: 8. Germline V gene data show CDR1 as PRHDT and CDR2 as FYEKMQ (reference sequence). Clones were sequenced by immunoSEQ multiplex PCR, and TCRdb holds only the in-frame ones, with some missing. This repertoire shows 160,000 or so clones, around 80% found once; its top ten account for 5% to 6%. The record originates from a study of blood T cell repertoires in COVID-19. The specimen sequenced was PBMCs or T cells enriched from blood (not recorded which). The clonotype originates from a man aged 35-49 years who had recovered from COVID-19. V is TRBV13 and J is TRBJ2-2; 7 positions match TRBD1. CDR3 sequence: CASSKYRGDNTGELFF. DNA for the CDR3: TGTGCCAGCAGCAAGTACAGGGGCGATAACACCGGGGAGCTGTTTTTT.